This T cell receptor (beta chain) is drawn from a study of immune characterization of retroperitoneal liposarcoma. V lost 2 bases and J lost 5, with 11 bases in between. This CDR3 has 14 amino acids. Germline V gene lookup returns CDR1 SGHNT and CDR2 YYREEE (reference sequence). TCRdb recomputed calls from the PCR reads with MiXCR, one row per CDR3 protein. The sample contains about 3,000 distinct CDR3 sequences, 40% to 55% of which appear only once. The sequence came from a male donor with retroperitoneal liposarcoma. Sample: tumor tissue. J is TRBJ2-1 and V is TRBV5-4; a weak D match, TRBD2 (6 bases). DNA for the CDR3: TGTGCCAGCAGCTTCATCGGGGGTGACAATGAGCAGTTCTTC. This sequence encodes CASSFIGGDNEQFF.